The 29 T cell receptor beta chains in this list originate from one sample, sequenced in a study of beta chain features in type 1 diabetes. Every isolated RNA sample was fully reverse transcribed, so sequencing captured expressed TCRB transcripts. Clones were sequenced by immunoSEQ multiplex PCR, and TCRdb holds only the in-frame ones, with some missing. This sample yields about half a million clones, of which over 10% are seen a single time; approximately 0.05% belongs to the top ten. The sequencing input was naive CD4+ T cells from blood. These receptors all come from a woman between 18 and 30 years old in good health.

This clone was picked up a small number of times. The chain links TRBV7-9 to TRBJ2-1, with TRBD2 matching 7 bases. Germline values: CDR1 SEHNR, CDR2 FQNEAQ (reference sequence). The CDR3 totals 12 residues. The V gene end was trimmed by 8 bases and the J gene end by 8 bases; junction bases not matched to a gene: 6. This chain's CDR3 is CASDWGGYEQFF. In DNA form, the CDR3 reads TGTGCCAGCGATTGGGGAGGGTATGAGCAGTTCTTC.

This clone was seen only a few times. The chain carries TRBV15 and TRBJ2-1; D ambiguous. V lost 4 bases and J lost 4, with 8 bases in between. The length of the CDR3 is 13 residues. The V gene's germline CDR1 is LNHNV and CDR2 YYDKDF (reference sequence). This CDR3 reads CATSMFPYNEQFF. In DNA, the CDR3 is TGTGCCACCAGCATGTTCCCATACAATGAGCAGTTCTTC.

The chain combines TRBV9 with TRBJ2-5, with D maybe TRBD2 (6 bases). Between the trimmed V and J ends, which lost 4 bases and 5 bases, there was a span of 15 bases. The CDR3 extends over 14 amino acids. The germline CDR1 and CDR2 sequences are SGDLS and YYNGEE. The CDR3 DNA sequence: TGTGCCAGCAGCCCCAATAAGGAGGGGGAGACCCAGTACTTC. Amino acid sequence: CASSPNKEGETQYF.

CDR3 in DNA: TGTGCCAGCAGCTTAGGTGGGACAGGCCCAAATGGCTACACCTTC. Its protein is CASSLGGTGPNGYTF. The V gene is TRBV7-9, the J gene TRBJ1-2; 8 bases are shared with TRBD1. CDR1 and CDR2 from the germline V gene are SEHNR and FQNEAQ (reference sequence). J was trimmed by 6 bases and V by 1 base; bases with no gene match: 7. This CDR3 is 15 amino acids long.

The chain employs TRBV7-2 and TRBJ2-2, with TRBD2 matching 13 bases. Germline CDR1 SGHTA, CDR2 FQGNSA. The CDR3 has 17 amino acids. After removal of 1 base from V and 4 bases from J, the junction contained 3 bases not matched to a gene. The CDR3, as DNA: TGTGCCAGCAGCTTAGGGACTAGCGGGGGAACCACCGGGGAGCTGTTTTTT. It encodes CASSLGTSGGTTGELFF.

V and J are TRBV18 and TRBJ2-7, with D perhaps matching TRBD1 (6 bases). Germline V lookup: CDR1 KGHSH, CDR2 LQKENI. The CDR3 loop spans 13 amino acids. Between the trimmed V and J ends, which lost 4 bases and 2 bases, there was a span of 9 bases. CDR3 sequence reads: CASSLRDTYEQYV. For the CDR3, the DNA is TGTGCCAGCTCACTCCGGGACACCTACGAGCAGTACGTC.

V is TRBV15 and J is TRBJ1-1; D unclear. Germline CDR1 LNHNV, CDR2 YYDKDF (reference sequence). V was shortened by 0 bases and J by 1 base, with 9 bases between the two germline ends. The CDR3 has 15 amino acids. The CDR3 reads CATSREGGSNTEAFF. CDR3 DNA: TGTGCCACCAGCAGAGAGGGAGGTTCGAACACTGAAGCTTTCTTT.

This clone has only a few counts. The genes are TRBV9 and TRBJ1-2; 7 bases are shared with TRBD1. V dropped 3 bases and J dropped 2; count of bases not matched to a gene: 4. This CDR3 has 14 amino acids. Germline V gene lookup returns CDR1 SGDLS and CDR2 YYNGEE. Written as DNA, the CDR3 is TGTGCCAGCAGCGACAGGGGTAACAACTATGGCTACACCTTC. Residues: CASSDRGNNYGYTF.

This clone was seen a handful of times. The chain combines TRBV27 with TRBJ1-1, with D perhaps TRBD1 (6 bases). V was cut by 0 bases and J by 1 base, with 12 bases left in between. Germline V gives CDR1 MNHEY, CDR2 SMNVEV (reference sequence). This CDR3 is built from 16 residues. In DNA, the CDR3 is TGTGCCAGCAGTTTATCTCCTACAGGGTGGAACACTGAAGCTTTCTTT. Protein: CASSLSPTGWNTEAFF.

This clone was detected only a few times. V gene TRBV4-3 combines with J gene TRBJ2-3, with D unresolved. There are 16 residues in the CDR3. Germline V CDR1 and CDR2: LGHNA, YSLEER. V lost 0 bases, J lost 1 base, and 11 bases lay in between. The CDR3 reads CASSQDHSARTDTQYF. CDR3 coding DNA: TGCGCCAGCAGCCAAGATCATTCTGCCCGCACAGATACGCAGTATTTT.

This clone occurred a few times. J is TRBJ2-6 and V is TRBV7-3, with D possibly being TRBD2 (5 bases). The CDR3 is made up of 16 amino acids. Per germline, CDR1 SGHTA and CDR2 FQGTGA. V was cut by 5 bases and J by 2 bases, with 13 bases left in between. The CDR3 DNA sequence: TGTGCCAGCAGCCCTGGAGGCAGGCCTGGGGCCAACGTCCTGACTTTC. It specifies CASSPGGRPGANVLTF.

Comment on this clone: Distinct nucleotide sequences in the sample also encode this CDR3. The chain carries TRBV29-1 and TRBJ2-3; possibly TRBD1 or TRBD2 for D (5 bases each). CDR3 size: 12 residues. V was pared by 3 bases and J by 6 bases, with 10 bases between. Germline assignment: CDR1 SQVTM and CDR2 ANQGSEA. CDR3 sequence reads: CSVDGGVDTQYF. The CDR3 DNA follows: TGCAGCGTTGATGGGGGAGTCGATACGCAGTATTTT.

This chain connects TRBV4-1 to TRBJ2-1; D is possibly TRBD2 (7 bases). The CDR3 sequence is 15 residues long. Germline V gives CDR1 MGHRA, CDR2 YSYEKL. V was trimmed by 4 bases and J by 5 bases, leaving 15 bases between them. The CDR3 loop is CASSRAGTTNNEQFF. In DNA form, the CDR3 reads TGCGCCAGCAGCCGAGCGGGGACAACAAACAATGAGCAGTTCTTC.

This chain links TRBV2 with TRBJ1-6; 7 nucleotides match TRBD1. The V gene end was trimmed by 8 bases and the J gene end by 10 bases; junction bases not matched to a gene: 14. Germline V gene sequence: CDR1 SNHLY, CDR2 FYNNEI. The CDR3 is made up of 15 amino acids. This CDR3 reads CASGLWHKTGSPLHF. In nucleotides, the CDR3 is TGTGCCAGCGGACTCTGGCACAAGACAGGGTCACCCCTCCACTTT.

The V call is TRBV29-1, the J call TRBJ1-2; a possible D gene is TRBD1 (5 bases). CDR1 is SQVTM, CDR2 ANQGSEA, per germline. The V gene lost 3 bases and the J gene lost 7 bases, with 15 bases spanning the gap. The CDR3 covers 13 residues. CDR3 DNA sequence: TGCAGCGTTGAGGTTTCAGGGTCTAGTGGCTACACCTTC. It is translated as CSVEVSGSSGYTF.

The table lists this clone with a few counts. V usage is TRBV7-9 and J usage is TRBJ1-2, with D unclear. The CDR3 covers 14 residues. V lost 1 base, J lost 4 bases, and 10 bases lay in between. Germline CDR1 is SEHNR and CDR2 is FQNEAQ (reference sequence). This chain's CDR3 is CASSLGDLVYGYTF. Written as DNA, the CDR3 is TGTGCCAGCAGCTTAGGGGATTTGGTCTATGGCTACACCTTC.

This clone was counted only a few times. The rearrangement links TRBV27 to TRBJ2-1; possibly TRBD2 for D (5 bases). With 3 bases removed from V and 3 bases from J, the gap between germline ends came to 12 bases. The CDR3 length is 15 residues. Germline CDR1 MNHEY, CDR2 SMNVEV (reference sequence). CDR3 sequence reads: CASSFPSRGYNEQFF. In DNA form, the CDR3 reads TGTGCCAGCAGTTTTCCATCACGGGGCTACAATGAGCAGTTCTTC.

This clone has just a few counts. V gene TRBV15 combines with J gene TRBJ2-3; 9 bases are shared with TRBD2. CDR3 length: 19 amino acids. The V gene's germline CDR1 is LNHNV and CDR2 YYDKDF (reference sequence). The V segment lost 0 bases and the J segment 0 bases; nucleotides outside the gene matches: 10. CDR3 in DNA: TGTGCCACCAGCAGAGATGGCGGGAGGGCCCGTCCTAGCACAGATACGCAGTATTTT. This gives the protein CATSRDGGRARPSTDTQYF.

Here the CDR3 reads CASGTSGGARDTQYF. The CDR3, as DNA: TGTGCCAGCGGGACTAGCGGGGGGGCCCGGGATACGCAGTATTTT. The genes are TRBV7-2 and TRBJ2-3; TRBD2 aligns across 16 bases. V trimming: 8 bases; J trimming: 6 bases; junction bases outside the gene matches: 5. This CDR3 has 15 amino acids. Per the germline V gene, CDR1 is SGHTA and CDR2 is FQGNSA.

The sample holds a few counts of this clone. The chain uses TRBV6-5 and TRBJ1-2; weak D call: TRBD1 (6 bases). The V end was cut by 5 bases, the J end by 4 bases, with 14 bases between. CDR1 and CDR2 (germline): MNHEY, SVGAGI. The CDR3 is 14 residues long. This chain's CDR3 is CASSPTGGRYGYTF. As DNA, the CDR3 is TGTGCCAGCAGTCCGACAGGAGGTCGCTATGGCTACACCTTC.

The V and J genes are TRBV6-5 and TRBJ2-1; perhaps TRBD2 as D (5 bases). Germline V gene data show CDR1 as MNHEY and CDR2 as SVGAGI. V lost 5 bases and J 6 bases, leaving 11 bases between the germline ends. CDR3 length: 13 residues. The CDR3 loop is CASSLPGINEQFF. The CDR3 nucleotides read TGTGCCAGCAGTCTCCCGGGGATCAATGAGCAGTTCTTC.

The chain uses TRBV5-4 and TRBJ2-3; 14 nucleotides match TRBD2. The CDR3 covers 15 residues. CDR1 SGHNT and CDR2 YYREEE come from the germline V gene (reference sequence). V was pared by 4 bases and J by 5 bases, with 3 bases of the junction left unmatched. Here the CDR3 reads CASSGLAGGRDTQYF. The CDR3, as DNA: TGTGCCAGCAGCGGACTAGCGGGGGGTCGAGATACGCAGTATTTT. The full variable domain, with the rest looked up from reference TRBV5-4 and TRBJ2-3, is ETGVTQSPTHLIKTRGQQVTLRCSSQSGHNTVSWYQQALGQGPQFIFQYYREEENGRGNFPPRFSGLQFPNYSSELNVNALELDDSALYLCASSGLAGGRDTQYFGPGTRLTVL.

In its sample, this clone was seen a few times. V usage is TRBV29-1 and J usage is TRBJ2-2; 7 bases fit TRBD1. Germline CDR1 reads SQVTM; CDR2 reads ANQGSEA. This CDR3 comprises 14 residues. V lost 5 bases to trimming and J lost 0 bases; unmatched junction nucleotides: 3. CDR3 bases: TGCAGCGTTCGGCAGGGGGCGAACACCGGGGAGCTGTTTTTT. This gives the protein CSVRQGANTGELFF.

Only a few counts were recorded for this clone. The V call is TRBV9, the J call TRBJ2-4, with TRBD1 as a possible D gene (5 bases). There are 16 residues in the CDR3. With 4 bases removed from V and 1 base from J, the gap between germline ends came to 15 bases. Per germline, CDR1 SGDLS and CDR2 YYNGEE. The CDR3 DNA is TGTGCCAGCAGCCCCCAGGTACAGGCGGCCAAAAACATTCAGTACTTC. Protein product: CASSPQVQAAKNIQYF.

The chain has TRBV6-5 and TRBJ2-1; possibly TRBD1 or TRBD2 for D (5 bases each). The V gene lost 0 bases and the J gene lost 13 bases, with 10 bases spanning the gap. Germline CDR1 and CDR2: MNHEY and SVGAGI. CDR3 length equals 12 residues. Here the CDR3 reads CASSYSRGNQFF. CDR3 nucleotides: TGTGCCAGCAGTTACTCGAGGGGAAACCAGTTCTTC.

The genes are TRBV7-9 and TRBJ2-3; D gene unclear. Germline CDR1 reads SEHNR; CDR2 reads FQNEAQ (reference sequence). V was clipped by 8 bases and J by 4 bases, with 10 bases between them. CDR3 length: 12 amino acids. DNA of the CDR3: TGTGCCAGCGGTTGGGCGCCAGATACGCAGTATTTT. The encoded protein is CASGWAPDTQYF. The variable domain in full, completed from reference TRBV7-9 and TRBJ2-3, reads DTGVSQNPRHKITKRGQNVTFRCDPISEHNRLYWYRQTLGQGPEFLTYFQNEAQLEKSRLLSDRFSAERPKGSFSTLEIQRTEQGDSAMYLCASGWAPDTQYFGPGTRLTVL.

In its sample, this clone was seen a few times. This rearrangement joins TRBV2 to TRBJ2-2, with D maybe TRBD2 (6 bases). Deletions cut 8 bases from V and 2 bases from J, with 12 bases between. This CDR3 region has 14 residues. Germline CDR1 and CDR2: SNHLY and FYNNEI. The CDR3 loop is CASQPGTNTGELFF. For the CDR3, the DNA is TGTGCCAGCCAACCCGGGACTAACACCGGGGAGCTGTTTTTT.

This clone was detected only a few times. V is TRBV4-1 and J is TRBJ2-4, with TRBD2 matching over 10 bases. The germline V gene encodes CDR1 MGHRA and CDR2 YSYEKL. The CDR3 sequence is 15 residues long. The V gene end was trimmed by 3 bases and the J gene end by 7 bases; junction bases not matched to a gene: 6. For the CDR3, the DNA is TGCGCCAGCAGCCACCCCGGACTAGCGGCTAACATTCAGTACTTC. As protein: CASSHPGLAANIQYF.

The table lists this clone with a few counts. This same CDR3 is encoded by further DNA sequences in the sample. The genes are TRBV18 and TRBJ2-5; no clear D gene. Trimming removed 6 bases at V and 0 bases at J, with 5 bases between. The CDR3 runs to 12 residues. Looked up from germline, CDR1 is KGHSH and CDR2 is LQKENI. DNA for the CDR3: TGTGCCAGCTCCGCGTACCAAGAGACCCAGTACTTC. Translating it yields CASSAYQETQYF.